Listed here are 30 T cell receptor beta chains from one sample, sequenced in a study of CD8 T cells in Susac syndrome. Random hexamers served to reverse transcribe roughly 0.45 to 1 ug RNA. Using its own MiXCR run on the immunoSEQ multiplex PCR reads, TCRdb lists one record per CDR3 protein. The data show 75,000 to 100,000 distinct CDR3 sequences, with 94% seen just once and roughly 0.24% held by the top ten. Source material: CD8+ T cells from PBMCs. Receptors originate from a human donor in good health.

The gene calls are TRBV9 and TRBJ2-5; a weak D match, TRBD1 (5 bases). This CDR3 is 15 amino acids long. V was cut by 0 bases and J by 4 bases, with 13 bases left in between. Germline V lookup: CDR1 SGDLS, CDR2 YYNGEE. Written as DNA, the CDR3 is TGTGCCAGCAGCGTAGTGTCAGGGTGGGGAGAGACCCAGTACTTC. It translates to CASSVVSGWGETQYF.

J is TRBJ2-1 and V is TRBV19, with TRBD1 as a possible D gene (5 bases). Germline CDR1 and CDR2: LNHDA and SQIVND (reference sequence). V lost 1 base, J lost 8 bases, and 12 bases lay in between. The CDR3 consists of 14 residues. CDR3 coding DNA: TGTGCCAGTAGTATAGTGCAGGGCGTCGATGAGCAGTTCTTC. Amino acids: CASSIVQGVDEQFF.

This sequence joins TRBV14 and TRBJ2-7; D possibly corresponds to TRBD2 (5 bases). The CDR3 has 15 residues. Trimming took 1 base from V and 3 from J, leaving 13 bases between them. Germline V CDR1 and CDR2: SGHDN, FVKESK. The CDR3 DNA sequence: TGTGCCAGCAGCCAAGGTTCGGGATTTCGCTACGAGCAGTACTTC. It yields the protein CASSQGSGFRYEQYF.

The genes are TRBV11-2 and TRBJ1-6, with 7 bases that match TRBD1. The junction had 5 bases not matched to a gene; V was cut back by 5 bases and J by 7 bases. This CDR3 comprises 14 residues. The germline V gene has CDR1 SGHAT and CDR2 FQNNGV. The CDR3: CASSEGQSNSPLHF. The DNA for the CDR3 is TGTGCCAGCAGCGAGGGACAGTCAAATTCACCCCTCCACTTT. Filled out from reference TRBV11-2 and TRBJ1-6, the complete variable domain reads EAGVAQSPRYKIIEKRQSVAFWCNPISGHATLYWYQQILGQGPKLLIQFQNNGVVDDSQLPKDRFSAERLKGVDSTLKIQPAKLEDSAVYLCASSEGQSNSPLHFGNGTRLTVT.

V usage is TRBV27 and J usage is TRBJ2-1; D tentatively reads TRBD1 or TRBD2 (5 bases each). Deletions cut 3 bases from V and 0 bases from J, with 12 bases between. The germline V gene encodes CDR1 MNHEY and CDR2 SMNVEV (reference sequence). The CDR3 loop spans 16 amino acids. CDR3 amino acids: CASSLGRMSSYNEQFF. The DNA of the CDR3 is TGTGCCAGCAGTTTGGGACGTATGAGCTCCTACAATGAGCAGTTCTTC.

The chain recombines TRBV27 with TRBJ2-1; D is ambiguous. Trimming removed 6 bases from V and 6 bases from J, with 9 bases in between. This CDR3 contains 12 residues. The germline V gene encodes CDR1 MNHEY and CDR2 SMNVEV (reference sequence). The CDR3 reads CASSRQTNEQFF. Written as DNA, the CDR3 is TGTGCCAGCAGCCGGCAAACCAATGAGCAGTTCTTC.

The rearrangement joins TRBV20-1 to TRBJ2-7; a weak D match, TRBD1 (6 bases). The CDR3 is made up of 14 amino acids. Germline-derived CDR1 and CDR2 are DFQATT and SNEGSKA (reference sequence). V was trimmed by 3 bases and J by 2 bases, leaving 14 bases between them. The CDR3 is CSASGDQGPYEQYF. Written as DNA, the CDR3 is TGCAGTGCTAGTGGGGATCAGGGGCCCTACGAGCAGTACTTC.

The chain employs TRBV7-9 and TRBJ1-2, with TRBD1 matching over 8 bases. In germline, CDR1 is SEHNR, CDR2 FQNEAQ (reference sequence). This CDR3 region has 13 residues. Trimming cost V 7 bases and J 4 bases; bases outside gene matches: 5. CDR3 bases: TGTGCCAGCACGACAGGGGAGTCCTATGGCTACACCTTC. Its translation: CASTTGESYGYTF.

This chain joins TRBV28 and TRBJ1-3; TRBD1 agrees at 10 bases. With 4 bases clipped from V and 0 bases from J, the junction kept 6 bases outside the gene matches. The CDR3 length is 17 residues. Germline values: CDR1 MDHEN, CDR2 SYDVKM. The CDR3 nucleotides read TGTGCCAGCAGTTGGGGGACAGGGGTACCCTCTGGAAACACCATATATTTT. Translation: CASSWGTGVPSGNTIYF.

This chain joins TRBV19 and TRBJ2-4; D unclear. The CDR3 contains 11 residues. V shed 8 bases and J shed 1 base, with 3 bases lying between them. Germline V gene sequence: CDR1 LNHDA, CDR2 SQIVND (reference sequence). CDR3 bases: TGTGCCAGTCAGGCCAAAAACATTCAGTACTTC. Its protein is CASQAKNIQYF.

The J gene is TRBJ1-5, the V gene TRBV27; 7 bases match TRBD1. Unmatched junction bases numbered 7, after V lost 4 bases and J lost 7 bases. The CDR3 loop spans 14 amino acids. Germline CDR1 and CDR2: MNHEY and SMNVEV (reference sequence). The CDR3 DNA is TGTGCCAGCAGTTCGACAGGGCAGGTCCAGCCCCAGCATTTT. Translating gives CASSSTGQVQPQHF.

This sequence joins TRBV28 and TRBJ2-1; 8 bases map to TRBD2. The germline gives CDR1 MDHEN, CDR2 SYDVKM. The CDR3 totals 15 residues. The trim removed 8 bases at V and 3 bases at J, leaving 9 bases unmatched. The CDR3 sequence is CASATGTRLYNEQFF. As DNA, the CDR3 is TGTGCCAGCGCAACCGGGACTAGACTCTACAATGAGCAGTTCTTC.

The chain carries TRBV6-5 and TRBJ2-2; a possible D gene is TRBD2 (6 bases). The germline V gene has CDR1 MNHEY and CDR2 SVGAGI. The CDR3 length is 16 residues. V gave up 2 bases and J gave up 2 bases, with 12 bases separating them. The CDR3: CASSYPAGRNTGELFF. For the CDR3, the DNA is TGTGCCAGCAGTTACCCAGCCGGGAGAAACACCGGGGAGCTGTTTTTT.

Here the CDR3 DNA reads TGCGCCAGCAGCCATCCGGGGGCAGGCTACGAGCAGTACTTC. It encodes CASSHPGAGYEQYF. The chain recombines TRBV4-1 with TRBJ2-7; D is perhaps TRBD1 or TRBD2 (6 bases each). With 3 bases removed from V and 3 bases from J, the gap between germline ends came to 12 bases. CDR3 size: 14 residues. Germline assignment: CDR1 MGHRA and CDR2 YSYEKL.

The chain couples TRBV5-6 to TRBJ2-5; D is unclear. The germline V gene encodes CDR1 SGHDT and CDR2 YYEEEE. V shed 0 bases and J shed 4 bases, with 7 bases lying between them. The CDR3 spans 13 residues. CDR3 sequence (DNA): TGTGCCAGCAGCTTGGCCGCAAGAGAGACCCAGTACTTC. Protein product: CASSLAARETQYF.

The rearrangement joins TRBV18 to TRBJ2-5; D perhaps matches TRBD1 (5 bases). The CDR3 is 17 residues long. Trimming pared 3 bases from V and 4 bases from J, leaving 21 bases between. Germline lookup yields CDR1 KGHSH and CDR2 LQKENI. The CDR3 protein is CASSPASGGADGETQYF. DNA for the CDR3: TGTGCCAGCTCACCCGCCTCGGGTGGGGCAGACGGAGAGACCCAGTACTTC.

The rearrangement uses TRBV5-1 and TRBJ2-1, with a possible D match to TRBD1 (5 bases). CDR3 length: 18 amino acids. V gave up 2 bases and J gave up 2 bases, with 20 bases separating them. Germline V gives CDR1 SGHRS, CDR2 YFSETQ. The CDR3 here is CASSFGPEGRAPYNEQFF. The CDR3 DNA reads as TGCGCCAGCAGCTTTGGGCCAGAAGGCAGGGCGCCCTACAATGAGCAGTTCTTC.

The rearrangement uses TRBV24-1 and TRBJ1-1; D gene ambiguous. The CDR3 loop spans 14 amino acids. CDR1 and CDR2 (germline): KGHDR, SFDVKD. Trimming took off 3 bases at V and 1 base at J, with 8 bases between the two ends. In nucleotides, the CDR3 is TGTGCCACCAGTGATGCTACAGCGAACACTGAAGCTTTCTTT. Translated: CATSDATANTEAFF.

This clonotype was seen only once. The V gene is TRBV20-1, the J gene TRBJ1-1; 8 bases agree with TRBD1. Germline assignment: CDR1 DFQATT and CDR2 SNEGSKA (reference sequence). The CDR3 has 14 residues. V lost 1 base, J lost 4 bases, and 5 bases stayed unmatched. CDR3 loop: CSARGTGIGTEAFF. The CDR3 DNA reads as TGCAGTGCTAGAGGGACAGGGATCGGCACTGAAGCTTTCTTT.

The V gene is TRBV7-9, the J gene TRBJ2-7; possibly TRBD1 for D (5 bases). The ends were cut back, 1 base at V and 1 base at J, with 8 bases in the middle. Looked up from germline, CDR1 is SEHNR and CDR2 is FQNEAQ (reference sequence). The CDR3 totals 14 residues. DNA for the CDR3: TGTGCCAGCAGCTTAGTTTCAGGGTCCTACGAGCAGTACTTC. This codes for CASSLVSGSYEQYF. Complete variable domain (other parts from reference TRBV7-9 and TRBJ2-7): DTGVSQNPRHKITKRGQNVTFRCDPISEHNRLYWYRQTLGQGPEFLTYFQNEAQLEKSRLLSDRFSAERPKGSFSTLEIQRTEQGDSAMYLCASSLVSGSYEQYFGPGTRLTVT.

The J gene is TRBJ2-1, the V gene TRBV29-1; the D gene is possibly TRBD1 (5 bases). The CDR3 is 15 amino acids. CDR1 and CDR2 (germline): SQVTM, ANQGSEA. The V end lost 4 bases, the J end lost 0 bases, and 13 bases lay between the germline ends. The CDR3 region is CSVVQGRSSYNEQFF. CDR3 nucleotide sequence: TGCAGCGTTGTGCAGGGCAGGAGCTCCTACAATGAGCAGTTCTTC.

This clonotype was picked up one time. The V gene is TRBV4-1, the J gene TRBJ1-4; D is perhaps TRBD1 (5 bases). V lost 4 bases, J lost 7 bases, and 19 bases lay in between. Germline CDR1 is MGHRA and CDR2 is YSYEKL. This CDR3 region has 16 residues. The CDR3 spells CASSRTDSVEAEKLFF. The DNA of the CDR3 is TGCGCCAGCAGCCGGACCGACAGCGTCGAAGCTGAAAAACTGTTTTTT.

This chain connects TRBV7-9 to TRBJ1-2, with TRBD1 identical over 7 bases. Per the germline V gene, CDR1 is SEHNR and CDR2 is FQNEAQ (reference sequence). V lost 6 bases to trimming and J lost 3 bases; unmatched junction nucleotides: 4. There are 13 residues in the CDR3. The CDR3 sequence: CASRFTGDYGYTF. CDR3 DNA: TGTGCCAGCAGATTCACAGGGGACTATGGCTACACCTTC.

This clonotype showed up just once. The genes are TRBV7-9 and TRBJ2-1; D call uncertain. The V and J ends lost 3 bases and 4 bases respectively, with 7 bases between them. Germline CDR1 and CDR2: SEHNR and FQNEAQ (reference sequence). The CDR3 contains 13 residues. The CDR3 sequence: CASSFQNYNEQFF. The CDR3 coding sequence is TGTGCCAGCAGCTTTCAGAATTACAATGAGCAGTTCTTC.

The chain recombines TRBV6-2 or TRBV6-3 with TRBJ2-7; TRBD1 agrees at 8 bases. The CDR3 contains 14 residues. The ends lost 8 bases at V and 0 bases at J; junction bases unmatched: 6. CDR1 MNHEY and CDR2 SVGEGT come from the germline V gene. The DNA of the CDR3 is TGTGCCAGCGCCAGGGACAGGCTCTCCTACGAGCAGTACGTC. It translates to CASARDRLSYEQYV.

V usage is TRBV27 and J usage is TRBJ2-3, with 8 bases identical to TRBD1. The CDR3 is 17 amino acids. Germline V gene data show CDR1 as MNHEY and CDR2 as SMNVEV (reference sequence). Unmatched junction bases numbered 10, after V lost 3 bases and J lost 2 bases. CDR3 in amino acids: CASSLSDREEDTDTQYF. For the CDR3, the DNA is TGTGCCAGCAGTTTGTCGGACAGGGAAGAGGACACAGATACGCAGTATTTT.

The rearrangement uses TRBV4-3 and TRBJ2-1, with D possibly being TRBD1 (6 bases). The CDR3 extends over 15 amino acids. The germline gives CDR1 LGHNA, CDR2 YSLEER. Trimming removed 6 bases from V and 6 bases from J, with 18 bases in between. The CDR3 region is CASRTYRTVGNEQFF. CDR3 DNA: TGCGCCAGCAGGACATACCGGACAGTGGGCAATGAGCAGTTCTTC.

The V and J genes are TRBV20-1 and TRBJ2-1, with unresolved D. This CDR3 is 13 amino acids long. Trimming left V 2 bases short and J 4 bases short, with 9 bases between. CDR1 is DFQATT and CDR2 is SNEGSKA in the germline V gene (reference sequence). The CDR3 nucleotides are TGCAGTGCTAGACTTGACTCGTACAATGAGCAGTTCTTC. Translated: CSARLDSYNEQFF.

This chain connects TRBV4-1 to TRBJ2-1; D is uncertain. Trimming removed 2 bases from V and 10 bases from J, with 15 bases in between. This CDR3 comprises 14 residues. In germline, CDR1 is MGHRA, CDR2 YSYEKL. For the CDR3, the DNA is TGCGCCAGCAGCCAAATCCAAAGGGTAGACGAGCAGTTCTTC. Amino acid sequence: CASSQIQRVDEQFF.

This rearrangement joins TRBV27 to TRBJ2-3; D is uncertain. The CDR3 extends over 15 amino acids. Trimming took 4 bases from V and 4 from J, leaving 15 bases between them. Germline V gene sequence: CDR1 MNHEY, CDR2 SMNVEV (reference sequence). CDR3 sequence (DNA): TGTGCCAGCAGTTCTGGTACATTCTTTGCAGATACGCAGTATTTT. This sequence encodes CASSSGTFFADTQYF.